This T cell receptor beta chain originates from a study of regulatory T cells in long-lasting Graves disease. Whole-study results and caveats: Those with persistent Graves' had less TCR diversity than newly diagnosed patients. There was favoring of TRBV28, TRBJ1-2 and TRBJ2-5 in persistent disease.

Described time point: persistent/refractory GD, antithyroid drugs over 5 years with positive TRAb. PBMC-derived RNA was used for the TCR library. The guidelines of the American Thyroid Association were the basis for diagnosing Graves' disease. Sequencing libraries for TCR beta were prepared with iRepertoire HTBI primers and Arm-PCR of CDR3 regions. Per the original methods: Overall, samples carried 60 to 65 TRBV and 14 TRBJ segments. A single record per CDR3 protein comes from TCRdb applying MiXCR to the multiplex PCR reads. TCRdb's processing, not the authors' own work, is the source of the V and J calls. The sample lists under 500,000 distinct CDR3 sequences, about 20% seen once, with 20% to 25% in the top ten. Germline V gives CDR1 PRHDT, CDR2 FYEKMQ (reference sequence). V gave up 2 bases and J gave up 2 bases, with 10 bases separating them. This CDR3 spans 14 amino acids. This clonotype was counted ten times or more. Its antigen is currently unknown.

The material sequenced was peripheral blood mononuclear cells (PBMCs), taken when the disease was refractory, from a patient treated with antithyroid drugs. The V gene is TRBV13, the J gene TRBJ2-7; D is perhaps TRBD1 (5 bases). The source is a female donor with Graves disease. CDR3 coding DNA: TGTGCCAGCAGCTTACGTGCAGGGACCTACGAGCAGTACTTC. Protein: CASSLRAGTYEQYF.